This TCR beta chain was sequenced during a study of blood T cell repertoires in COVID-19. Participants, about 18 to 90 years old, spanned around 25 US areas. Either two negative PCRs, clearance, or symptom resolution qualified Cohort 3 donors as recovered. Assay used: immunoSEQ multiplex PCR; TCRdb lists only in-frame clones, some missing. The sample has fewer than 600,000 clones; around 87% are singletons. V trimming: 1 base; J trimming: 3 bases; junction bases outside the gene matches: 5. There are 15 residues in the CDR3. The germline V gene has CDR1 GTSNPN and CDR2 SVGIG (reference sequence). The sequence was collected from a woman aged 40 to 50 who had recovered from COVID-19. Sequencing input: PBMCs or T cells enriched from blood (not recorded which). V and J are TRBV30 and TRBJ2-3, with 9 bases fitting TRBD2. DNA of the CDR3: TGTGCCTGGAGTGGTAGCGGGAGAATTACAGATACGCAGTATTTT. Residues: CAWSGSGRITDTQYF. Variable domain in full (rest from reference TRBV30 and TRBJ2-3): SQTIHQWPATLVQPVGSPLSLECTVEGTSNPNLYWYRQAAGRGLQLLFYSVGIGQISSEVPQNLSASRPQDRQFILSSKKLLLSDSGFYLCAWSGSGRITDTQYFGPGTRLTVL.